These 13 T cell receptor beta chains were sequenced from one sample in a study of blood T cell repertoires in COVID-19. The assay was immunoSEQ multiplex PCR, and TCRdb's table has in-frame clones only and misses some. The top ten hold 4% to 4.5% of the sample, which has approximately 200,000 clones, approximately 84% seen once. Sequenced material: peripheral blood. These receptors were obtained from a man between 45 and 60 years old with acute or convalescent COVID-19.

J is TRBJ1-2 and V is TRBV27; 11 bases fit TRBD1. CDR1 is MNHEY, CDR2 SMNVEV, per germline (reference sequence). This CDR3 has 16 residues. V lost 6 bases, J lost 4 bases, and 10 bases stayed unmatched. The CDR3 protein is CASRMQGQGASYGYTF. For the CDR3, the DNA is TGTGCCAGCAGGATGCAAGGACAGGGGGCGAGCTATGGCTACACCTTC.

The chain uses TRBV5-1 and TRBJ1-1, with TRBD1 identical over 10 bases. V dropped 4 bases and J dropped 1; count of bases not matched to a gene: 4. The CDR3 extends over 15 amino acids. Per germline, CDR1 SGHRS and CDR2 YFSETQ. This CDR3 is CASSPWDRGNTEAFF. The CDR3 DNA is TGCGCCAGCAGCCCCTGGGACAGGGGGAACACTGAAGCTTTCTTT.

CDR3 sequence: CASTRDTDFNGYTF. DNA of the CDR3: TGTGCCAGCACCCGGGACACTGACTTTAATGGCTACACCTTC. V usage is TRBV7-2 and J usage is TRBJ1-2, with TRBD1 as a possible D gene (6 bases). The CDR3 spans 14 residues. V shed 7 bases and J shed 6 bases, with 18 bases lying between them. Germline-derived CDR1 and CDR2 are SGHTA and FQGNSA.

Comments on this clone: In the same sample, other DNA sequences code for this CDR3. This chain joins TRBV11-2 and TRBJ1-1; D may be TRBD1 (5 bases). The CDR3 consists of 13 residues. Trimming stripped 5 bases from V and 2 bases from J, with 9 bases between. Germline lookup yields CDR1 SGHAT and CDR2 FQNNGV. CDR3 bases: TGTGCCAGCAGCCGGGGGGTCAACACTGAAGCTTTCTTT. This sequence encodes CASSRGVNTEAFF.

This chain joins TRBV5-1 and TRBJ1-6; D gene unclear. This CDR3 comprises 14 residues. Germline CDR1 reads SGHRS; CDR2 reads YFSETQ. V was cut by 4 bases and J by 10 bases, with 15 bases left in between. This CDR3 is CASSLWAKESPLHF. The DNA of the CDR3 is TGCGCCAGCAGCCTCTGGGCCAAGGAATCACCCCTCCACTTT.

This sequence joins TRBV6-6 and TRBJ1-2; D is unresolved. This CDR3 comprises 14 residues. V was pared by 5 bases and J by 2 bases, with 12 bases between. Germline V CDR1 and CDR2: MNHNY, SVGAGI (reference sequence). CDR3 loop: CASSLRTPNYGYTF. Here the CDR3 DNA reads TGTGCCAGCAGTCTCAGAACGCCCAACTATGGCTACACCTTC.

The chain has TRBV5-1 and TRBJ1-6; 10 nucleotides match TRBD1. After removal of 6 bases from V and 8 bases from J, the junction contained 11 bases not matched to a gene. Germline loops: CDR1 SGHRS, CDR2 YFSETQ. This CDR3 contains 16 residues. For the CDR3, the DNA is TGCGCCAGCACCACCCAGGGACAGGGGAAGGATTCACCCCTCCACTTT. It translates to CASTTQGQGKDSPLHF.

The chain recombines TRBV25-1 with TRBJ2-1; a weak D match, TRBD2 (6 bases). V was shortened by 3 bases and J by 11 bases, with 8 bases between the two germline ends. The CDR3 runs to 11 residues. Per germline, CDR1 MGHDK and CDR2 SYGVNS. This CDR3 is CASSDLAKQFF. CDR3 nucleotides: TGTGCCAGCAGTGATCTAGCGAAGCAGTTCTTC.

CDR3 nucleotide sequence: TGCGCCAGCAGCCAAGAACAGCCGAATGAAAAACTGTTTTTT. Its protein is CASSQEQPNEKLFF. The chain joins TRBV4-1 to TRBJ1-4; D is undetermined. This CDR3 spans 14 amino acids. V gave up 0 bases and J gave up 5 bases, with 7 bases separating them. CDR1 and CDR2 (germline): MGHRA, YSYEKL.

The V gene is TRBV2, the J gene TRBJ1-4; no definite D call. The germline gives CDR1 SNHLY, CDR2 FYNNEI. Deletions cut 1 base from V and 14 bases from J, with 14 bases between. This CDR3 region has 13 residues. The CDR3 sequence: CASSEGETPGLFF. The CDR3 coding sequence is TGTGCCAGCAGTGAAGGAGAGACCCCGGGGCTGTTTTTT.

The rearrangement uses TRBV29-1 and TRBJ1-2, with 10 bases aligning to TRBD1. After removal of 4 bases from V and 4 bases from J, the junction contained 9 bases not matched to a gene. This CDR3 is 15 amino acids long. CDR1 is SQVTM, CDR2 ANQGSEA, per germline. The CDR3 DNA reads TGCAGCGTTGGAAAGGGGACAGGGGAAATCTATGGCTACACCTTC. Protein: CSVGKGTGEIYGYTF.

The chain couples TRBV6-6 to TRBJ1-3; a weak D match, TRBD1 (6 bases). Trimming removed 1 base at V and 4 bases at J, with 8 bases between. Germline assignment: CDR1 MNHNY and CDR2 SVGAGI (reference sequence). The CDR3 has 14 amino acids. CDR3 protein: CASSYLGAGNTIYF. CDR3 nucleotides: TGTGCCAGCAGTTACTTGGGGGCCGGAAACACCATATATTTT.

This chain links TRBV5-1 with TRBJ1-5; tentative D call: TRBD1 (5 bases). From germline, CDR1 is SGHRS and CDR2 YFSETQ. The CDR3 totals 15 residues. V lost 0 bases and J 4 bases, leaving 11 bases between the germline ends. The CDR3 DNA follows: TGCGCCAGCAGCTTGGGGGGCAGAATTAATCAGCCCCAGCATTTT. Protein: CASSLGGRINQPQHF.